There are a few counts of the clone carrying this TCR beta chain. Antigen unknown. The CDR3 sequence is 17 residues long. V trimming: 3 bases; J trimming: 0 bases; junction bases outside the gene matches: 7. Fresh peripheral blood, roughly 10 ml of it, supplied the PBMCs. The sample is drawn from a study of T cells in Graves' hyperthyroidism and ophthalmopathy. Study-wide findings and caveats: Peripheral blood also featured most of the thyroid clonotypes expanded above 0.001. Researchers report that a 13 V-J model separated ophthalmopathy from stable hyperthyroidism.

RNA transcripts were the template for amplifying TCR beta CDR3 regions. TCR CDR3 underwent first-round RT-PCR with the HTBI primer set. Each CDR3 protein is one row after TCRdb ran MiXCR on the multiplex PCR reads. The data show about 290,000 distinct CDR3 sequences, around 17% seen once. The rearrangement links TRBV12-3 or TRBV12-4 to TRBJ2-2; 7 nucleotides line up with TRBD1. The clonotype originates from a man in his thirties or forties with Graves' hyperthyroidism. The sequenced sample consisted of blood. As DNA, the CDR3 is TGTGCCAGCAGTTTTTGGGACAGAACTCCGAACACCGGGGAGCTGTTTTTT. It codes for CASSFWDRTPNTGELFF.